The 15 T cell receptor beta chains presented below share a single source sample, sequenced in a study of neoadjuvant anti-PD-1 for oral cavity cancer. Data came from immunoSEQ multiplex PCR; TCRdb stores just in-frame clones and leaves some out. Of tens of thousands of clones in the sample, around four fifths were seen once. The input for sequencing was PBMCs, taken before nivolumab (anti-PD-1) treatment. The origin of the receptors is a person aged 40 to 85 with oral cavity squamous cell carcinoma.

This clone showed up just once. This sequence joins TRBV7-3 and TRBJ2-2; 9 bases are a match to TRBD1. Germline lookup yields CDR1 SGHTA and CDR2 FQGTGA. The CDR3 covers 16 residues. Trimming cost V 4 bases and J 0 bases; bases outside gene matches: 3. The CDR3 here is CASSSTGGANTGELFF. DNA for the CDR3: TGTGCCAGCAGCTCAACAGGGGGCGCGAACACCGGGGAGCTGTTTTTT.

The rearrangement links TRBV6-6 to TRBJ2-2, with 7 bases fitting TRBD1. CDR1 MNHNY and CDR2 SVGAGI come from the germline V gene (reference sequence). Trimming cost V 6 bases and J 3 bases; bases outside gene matches: 1. The CDR3 spans 13 residues. This chain's CDR3 is CASRTGYTGELFF. For the CDR3, the DNA is TGTGCCAGCAGGACAGGGTACACCGGGGAGCTGTTTTTT.

The chain couples TRBV4-1 to TRBJ1-1; D unclear. The CDR3 is 17 residues long. Germline loops: CDR1 MGHRA, CDR2 YSYEKL. Trimming removed 1 base at V and 4 bases at J, with 19 bases between. CDR3 region: CASSQVDMGFASTEAFF. DNA of the CDR3: TGCGCCAGCAGCCAAGTCGATATGGGATTTGCGAGCACTGAAGCTTTCTTT.

The V and J genes are TRBV6-4 and TRBJ2-3, with D maybe TRBD1 (5 bases). CDR1 is MRHNA and CDR2 is SNTAGT in the germline V gene. The CDR3 runs to 14 residues. V lost 3 bases and J lost 5, with 12 bases in between. As DNA, the CDR3 is TGTGCCAGCAGTGAAGGTACAGGTCAAGATACGCAGTATTTT. Its protein is CASSEGTGQDTQYF.

The rearrangement joins TRBV4-1 to TRBJ2-5; the D gene is possibly TRBD1 (5 bases). The CDR3 covers 17 residues. Germline CDR1 is MGHRA and CDR2 is YSYEKL. V dropped 0 bases and J dropped 7 bases, with 21 bases sitting between them. In nucleotides, the CDR3 is TGCGCCAGCAGCCAAGATCGGCAGGGAAGGTCTACGGGGACCCAGTACTTC. It is translated as CASSQDRQGRSTGTQYF.

This chain joins TRBV5-6 and TRBJ1-4, with 9 bases fitting TRBD1. CDR1 and CDR2 (germline): SGHDT, YYEEEE. The CDR3 spans 18 residues. Trimming removed 4 bases from V and 7 bases from J; junction bases left unmatched: 17. As DNA, the CDR3 is TGTGCCAGCAGCCGCATCCGGGACAGGGCCCTTACTGGTGAAAAACTGTTTTTT. It encodes CASSRIRDRALTGEKLFF.

The V call is TRBV5-4, the J call TRBJ2-7; D is perhaps TRBD1 (5 bases). The CDR3 runs to 14 residues. Trimming removed 4 bases from V and 0 bases from J, with 11 bases in between. Germline V gene sequence: CDR1 SGHNT, CDR2 YYREEE (reference sequence). In nucleotides, the CDR3 is TGTGCCAGCAGCACTCCTGACAGCTCCTACGAGCAGTACTTC. Amino acid sequence: CASSTPDSSYEQYF.

About this clone: The junction shows a germline mismatch at one end, possibly a read error. This chain connects TRBV6-1 to TRBJ2-3; tentative D call: TRBD2 (7 bases). This CDR3 spans 13 amino acids. Germline V gene lookup returns CDR1 MNHNS and CDR2 SASEGT. CDR3 residues: CASSEVGGGLLWF. CDR3 sequence (DNA): TGTGCCAGCAGTGAAGTTGGGGGGGGGCTCCTTTGGTTT.

The V call is TRBV6-1, the J call TRBJ1-5, with 7 bases lining up with TRBD1. V was clipped by 4 bases and J by 1 base; unmatched bases: 4. In germline, CDR1 is MNHNS, CDR2 SASEGT. This CDR3 has 15 amino acids. The chain's CDR3 is CASSVQGGSNQPQHF. For the CDR3, the DNA is TGTGCCAGCAGTGTCCAGGGGGGGAGCAATCAGCCCCAGCATTTT.

The genes are TRBV7-3 and TRBJ2-3; TRBD2 agrees at 8 bases. Losses at the gene ends were 4 bases for V and 1 base for J; bases not matched to a gene: 7. The germline V gene has CDR1 SGHTA and CDR2 FQGTGA. The CDR3 runs to 16 residues. The DNA for the CDR3 is TGTGCCAGCAGCTCAATCCCAGCGGGGGGCACAGATACGCAGTATTTT. Amino acids: CASSSIPAGGTDTQYF. Full variable domain (missing parts from reference TRBV7-3 and TRBJ2-3): GAGVSQTPSNKVTEKGKYVELRCDPISGHTALYWYRQSLGQGPEFLIYFQGTGAADDSGLPNDRFFAVRPEGSVSTLKIQRTERGDSAVYLCASSSIPAGGTDTQYFGPGTRLTVL.

The DNA of the CDR3 is TGCGCCAGCAGTGTACGAACAGATACGCAGTATTTT. This sequence encodes CASSVRTDTQYF. The rearrangement joins TRBV10-1 to TRBJ2-3; D remains ambiguous. CDR1 is WNHNN, CDR2 SYGVQD, per germline (reference sequence). This CDR3 region has 12 residues. V lost 4 bases and J 3 bases, leaving 5 bases between the germline ends.

This chain joins TRBV27 and TRBJ2-2; 8 nucleotides line up with TRBD1. The J segment lost 9 bases and the V segment lost 6 bases, leaving 12 bases of the junction unmatched. Germline lookup yields CDR1 MNHEY and CDR2 SMNVEV (reference sequence). This CDR3 has 15 amino acids. This chain's CDR3 is CASSHRGSLVWELFF. In DNA, the CDR3 is TGTGCCAGCAGCCACAGGGGGTCTCTAGTTTGGGAGCTGTTTTTT.

A few counts support this clone. The chain couples TRBV6-1 to TRBJ1-6; D might be TRBD1 (6 bases). CDR1 is MNHNS, CDR2 SASEGT, per germline. This CDR3 comprises 14 residues. V was trimmed by 2 bases and J by 8 bases, leaving 10 bases between them. The CDR3 sequence is CASSERGGDSPLHF. The CDR3 nucleotides read TGTGCCAGCAGTGAAAGAGGGGGGGATTCACCCCTCCACTTT.

This chain joins TRBV30 and TRBJ2-4; TRBD1 aligns across 10 bases. The CDR3 extends over 16 amino acids. CDR1 is GTSNPN, CDR2 SVGIG, per germline (reference sequence). Trimming removed 5 bases from V and 0 bases from J; junction bases left unmatched: 7. This chain's CDR3 is CAWARDRGLAKNIQYF. The CDR3 nucleotides read TGTGCCTGGGCTCGCGACAGGGGGCTAGCCAAAAACATTCAGTACTTC.

This clone was observed a few times. The chain combines TRBV13 with TRBJ2-7, with TRBD2 as a possible D gene (5 bases). V lost 1 base, J lost 4 bases, and 11 bases lay in between. There are 14 residues in the CDR3. CDR1 is PRHDT and CDR2 is FYEKMQ in the germline V gene (reference sequence). For the CDR3, the DNA is TGTGCCAGCAGCTTAGCAGGACGGGATTACGAGCAGTACTTC. It encodes CASSLAGRDYEQYF.